The 17 T cell receptor beta chains presented below share a single source sample, sequenced in a study of blood T cell repertoires in COVID-19. Libraries were prepared by immunoSEQ multiplex PCR; TCRdb keeps only in-frame clonotypes and omits some of them. Among approximately 80,000 clones listed, about 73% were seen once. Sequencing was done on a sample of peripheral blood. These receptors were collected from a man aged 45-60 years with active or convalescent COVID-19.

Of note for this clone: The sample holds other DNA sequences that translate to the same CDR3. The chain uses TRBV27 and TRBJ1-1; tentative D call: TRBD1 (5 bases). The CDR3 has 13 residues. V was trimmed by 2 bases and J by 1 base, leaving 5 bases between them. Germline V gene lookup returns CDR1 MNHEY and CDR2 SMNVEV (reference sequence). CDR3 in DNA: TGTGCCAGCAGTTTACAGGGGAACACTGAAGCTTTCTTT. Its translation: CASSLQGNTEAFF.

The chain joins TRBV3-1 (or the pseudogene TRBV3-2) to TRBJ1-1; maybe TRBD1 (6 bases). The CDR3 contains 13 residues. CDR1 LGHDT and CDR2 YNNKEL come from the germline V gene (reference sequence). The ends were cut back, 0 bases at V and 7 bases at J, with 9 bases in the middle. CDR3 sequence reads: CASSQERGGEAFF. CDR3 DNA: TGTGCCAGCAGCCAAGAAAGGGGGGGTGAAGCTTTCTTT.

The chain carries TRBV5-4 and TRBJ2-3; TRBD2 aligns across 8 bases. The CDR3 covers 14 residues. Germline assignment: CDR1 SGHNT and CDR2 YYREEE (reference sequence). Germline trimming cut 4 bases from V and 5 bases from J; bases unmatched to any gene: 6. CDR3 DNA: TGTGCCAGCAGCGGGGGACTAGTTCTAGATACGCAGTATTTT. Translating it yields CASSGGLVLDTQYF.

The chain is built from TRBV4-1 and TRBJ2-3, with 13 bases that match TRBD2. V gave up 0 bases and J gave up 5 bases; unmatched junction bases: 8. Germline CDR1 MGHRA, CDR2 YSYEKL. The CDR3 length is 18 residues. For the CDR3, the DNA is TGCGCCAGCAGCCAAGATCGGGGACTAGCGGGGCGCCTAGATACGCAGTATTTT. Translated, it gives CASSQDRGLAGRLDTQYF.

V gene TRBV25-1 combines with J gene TRBJ2-7; maybe TRBD1 (6 bases). This CDR3 comprises 17 residues. Per the germline V gene, CDR1 is MGHDK and CDR2 is SYGVNS. V lost 4 bases and J 4 bases, leaving 23 bases between the germline ends. The CDR3 protein is CASSAKRSRGGGYEQYF. The CDR3 nucleotides are TGTGCCAGCAGTGCCAAAAGATCCAGGGGTGGGGGTTACGAGCAGTACTTC.

The chain employs TRBV6-5 and TRBJ2-7, with TRBD1 as a possible D gene (5 bases). This CDR3 is 13 amino acids long. CDR1 is MNHEY, CDR2 SVGAGI, per germline. V was pared by 7 bases and J by 7 bases, with 17 bases between. The CDR3 coding sequence is TGTGCCAGCACAGACAGTCCCCTACGAGAGCAGTACTTC. Amino acids: CASTDSPLREQYF.

CDR3 in DNA: TGTGCCAGCAGCGTTACAGGGGGCGTGGAGACCCAGTACTTC. Translated, it gives CASSVTGGVETQYF. The chain uses TRBV9 and TRBJ2-5; TRBD1 matches 9 bases. The CDR3 has 14 residues. The germline V gene has CDR1 SGDLS and CDR2 YYNGEE. V was pared by 2 bases and J by 5 bases, with 4 bases of the junction left unmatched.

The chain couples TRBV7-2 to TRBJ1-1, with D perhaps TRBD1 (6 bases). CDR1 is SGHTA and CDR2 is FQGNSA in the germline V gene. With 6 bases removed from V and 4 bases from J, the gap between germline ends came to 15 bases. The CDR3 extends over 14 amino acids. CDR3 coding DNA: TGTGCCAGCAGTTTCCCGAAAGGGGGCACTGAAGCTTTCTTT. Its protein is CASSFPKGGTEAFF.

CDR3 bases: TGTGCCAGCAGCGCGGGACAGGGGGTAAACACTGAAGCTTTCTTT. This encodes CASSAGQGVNTEAFF. This chain connects TRBV6-5 to TRBJ1-1; 11 bases agree with TRBD1. J lost 2 bases, V lost 6 bases, and 5 bases had no gene match. CDR1 MNHEY and CDR2 SVGAGI come from the germline V gene. This CDR3 is built from 15 residues.

The CDR3 loop is CASSLMTSTDTQYF. The CDR3 coding sequence is TGTGCCAGCAGCTTGATGACTAGCACAGATACGCAGTATTTT. The V call is TRBV5-8, the J call TRBJ2-3, with D unclear. V dropped 1 base and J dropped 0 bases, with 6 bases sitting between them. The CDR3 covers 14 residues. From germline, CDR1 is SGHTS and CDR2 YDEGEE.

For the CDR3, the DNA is TGTGCCACCAGTGAGGGACAGGGGGGGCAAGAGACCCAGTACTTC. It encodes CATSEGQGGQETQYF. V is TRBV24-1 and J is TRBJ2-5; 11 positions agree with TRBD1. Trimming cost V 4 bases and J 2 bases; bases outside gene matches: 2. The germline gives CDR1 KGHDR, CDR2 SFDVKD. The CDR3 runs 15 residues.

The chain links TRBV27 to TRBJ2-7; 12 bases align to TRBD2. Germline CDR1 MNHEY, CDR2 SMNVEV (reference sequence). The length of the CDR3 is 16 residues. V was clipped by 6 bases and J by 1 base; unmatched bases: 7. The CDR3 spells CASSHTGLAGSYEQYF. The DNA for the CDR3 is TGTGCCAGCAGCCACACTGGACTAGCGGGGTCCTACGAGCAGTACTTC.

V usage is TRBV19 and J usage is TRBJ1-2; D call uncertain. The CDR3 sequence is 14 residues long. Trimming took 3 bases from V and 5 from J, leaving 13 bases between them. Germline CDR1 is LNHDA and CDR2 is SQIVND (reference sequence). Written as DNA, the CDR3 is TGTGCCAGTAGTATTAGTACAGCGGTTTATGGCTACACCTTC. This codes for CASSISTAVYGYTF.

The rearrangement links TRBV7-9 to TRBJ1-6; D is ambiguous. The V gene's germline CDR1 is SEHNR and CDR2 FQNEAQ (reference sequence). This CDR3 spans 15 amino acids. Between the trimmed V and J ends, which lost 5 bases and 7 bases, there was a span of 15 bases. CDR3 region: CASSAEAARNSPLHF. The CDR3 DNA follows: TGTGCCAGCAGCGCGGAGGCGGCGCGGAATTCACCCCTCCACTTT. Using reference TRBV7-9 and TRBJ1-6 for the parts outside the CDR3, the full variable domain is DTGVSQNPRHKITKRGQNVTFRCDPISEHNRLYWYRQTLGQGPEFLTYFQNEAQLEKSRLLSDRFSAERPKGSFSTLEIQRTEQGDSAMYLCASSAEAARNSPLHFGNGTRLTVT.

A few counts support this clone. The CDR3 DNA sequence: TGTGCCAGCAGCCCGGGACAGGGGGCGACCCAGTACTTC. Translation gives CASSPGQGATQYF. The V gene is TRBV7-2, the J gene TRBJ2-5; the match to TRBD1 covers 12 bases. J was trimmed by 7 bases and V by 5 bases; bases with no gene match: 2. The germline V gene encodes CDR1 SGHTA and CDR2 FQGNSA. This CDR3 is built from 13 residues. Full variable domain (missing parts from reference TRBV7-2 and TRBJ2-5): GAGVSQSPSNKVTEKGKDVELRCDPISGHTALYWYRQSLGQGLEFLIYFQGNSAPDKSGLPSDRFSAERTGGSVSTLTIQRTQQEDSAVYLCASSPGQGATQYFGPGTRLLVL.

V and J are TRBV30 and TRBJ2-7; 11 nucleotides line up with TRBD1. The CDR3 sequence is 14 residues long. J lost 6 bases, V lost 0 bases, and 4 bases had no gene match. The germline CDR1 and CDR2 sequences are GTSNPN and SVGIG (reference sequence). In nucleotides, the CDR3 is TGTGCCTGGAGTGTGGGGACAGGGGGGGCCGAGCAGTACTTC. This encodes CAWSVGTGGAEQYF.

In this sample, this clone turned up once. V usage is TRBV2 and J usage is TRBJ1-5; D is ambiguous. The germline V and J ends were trimmed by 4 bases and 7 bases, with 11 bases remaining between them. Germline V lookup: CDR1 SNHLY, CDR2 FYNNEI. The CDR3 totals 13 residues. This chain's CDR3 is CASSGATKQPQHF. The CDR3 DNA is TGTGCCAGCAGTGGGGCGACAAAGCAGCCCCAGCATTTT.